This T cell receptor beta chain came from a study of T cells after yellow fever vaccination. One entry per CDR3 protein, called by TCRdb with MiXCR from the 5' RACE reads. Of almost 600,000 distinct CDR3 sequences listed, 13% are singletons. With V trimmed by 6 bases and J by 3 bases, 8 bases remained unmatched. Germline-derived CDR1 and CDR2 are DFQATT and SNEGSKA (reference sequence). The CDR3 spans 14 residues. The table lists this clonotype with a few counts. The receptor comes from a man aged 25-40 years who received the YFV17D yellow fever vaccine. The V call is TRBV20-1, the J call TRBJ2-3; 8 positions match TRBD2. The specimen comprised PBMCs, sampled on the day of the yellow fever booster vaccination. The CDR3 DNA reads as TGCAGTGCCATGGGGTCTAGCGGGACAGATACGCAGTATTTT. This encodes CSAMGSSGTDTQYF.